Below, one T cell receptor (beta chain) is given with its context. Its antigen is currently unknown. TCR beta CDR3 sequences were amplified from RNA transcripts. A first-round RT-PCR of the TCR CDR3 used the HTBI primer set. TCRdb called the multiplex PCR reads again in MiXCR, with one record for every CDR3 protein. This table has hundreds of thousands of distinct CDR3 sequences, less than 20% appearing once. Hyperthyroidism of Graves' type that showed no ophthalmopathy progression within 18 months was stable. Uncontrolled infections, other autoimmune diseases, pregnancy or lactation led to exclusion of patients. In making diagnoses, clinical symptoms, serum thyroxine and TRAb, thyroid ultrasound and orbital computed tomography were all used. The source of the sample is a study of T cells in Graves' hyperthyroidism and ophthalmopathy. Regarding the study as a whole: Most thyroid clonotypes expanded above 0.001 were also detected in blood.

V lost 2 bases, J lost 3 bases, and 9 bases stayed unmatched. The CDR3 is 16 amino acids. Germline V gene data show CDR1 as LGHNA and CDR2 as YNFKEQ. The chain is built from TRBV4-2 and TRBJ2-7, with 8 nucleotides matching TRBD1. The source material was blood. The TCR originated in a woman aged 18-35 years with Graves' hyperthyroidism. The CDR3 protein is CASSQPRTGTNYEQYF. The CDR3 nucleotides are TGTGCCAGCAGCCAACCTCGGACAGGGACGAACTACGAGCAGTACTTC.